This T cell receptor (beta chain) was recorded in a study of T cells in Graves' hyperthyroidism and ophthalmopathy. This clonotype was counted at least ten times. Template material for amplifying TCR beta CDR3 regions consisted of RNA transcripts. RT-PCR in the first round (using the HTBI primer set) targeted the TCR CDR3. TCRdb re-called the multiplex PCR reads through MiXCR, storing one row per CDR3 protein. Of about 380,000 distinct CDR3 sequences in the sample, roughly 14% were seen once. Clinical symptoms, serum thyroxine and TRAb, thyroid ultrasound and orbital computed tomography were used for the diagnoses. Trimming cost V 4 bases and J 5 bases, with 14 bases left between them. This CDR3 region has 14 residues.

The sample taken for sequencing was blood. The clonotype was recovered from a young man with Graves' hyperthyroidism that later progressed to Graves' ophthalmopathy. The V gene is TRBV12-3 or TRBV12-4, the J gene TRBJ2-5; D uncertain. CDR3 loop: CASSSRTRRETQYF. The CDR3 DNA reads TGTGCCAGCAGTTCTAGGACCCGTCGGGAGACCCAGTACTTC.